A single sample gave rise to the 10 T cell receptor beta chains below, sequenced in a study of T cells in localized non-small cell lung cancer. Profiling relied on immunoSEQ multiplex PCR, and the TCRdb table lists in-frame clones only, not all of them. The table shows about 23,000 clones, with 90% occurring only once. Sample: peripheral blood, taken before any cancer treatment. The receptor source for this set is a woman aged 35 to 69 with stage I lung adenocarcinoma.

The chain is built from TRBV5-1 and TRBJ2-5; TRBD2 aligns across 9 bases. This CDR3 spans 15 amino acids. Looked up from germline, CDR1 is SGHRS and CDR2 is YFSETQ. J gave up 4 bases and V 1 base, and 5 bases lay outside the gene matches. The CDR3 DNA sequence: TGCGCCAGCAGCTTGCATAGCGGGAGTTCAGAGACCCAGTACTTC. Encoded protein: CASSLHSGSSETQYF.

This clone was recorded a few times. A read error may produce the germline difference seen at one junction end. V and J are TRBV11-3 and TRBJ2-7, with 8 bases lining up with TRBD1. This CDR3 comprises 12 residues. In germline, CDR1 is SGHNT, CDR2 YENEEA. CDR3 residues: CASSVGQGKLHF. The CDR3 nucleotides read TGTGCCAGCAGCGTCGGACAGGGAAAACTTCACTTC. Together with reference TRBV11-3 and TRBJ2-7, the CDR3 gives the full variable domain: EAGVVQSPRYKIIEKKQPVAFWCNPISGHNTLYWYLQNLGQGPELLIRYENEEAVDDSQLPKDRFSAERLKGVDSTLKIQPAELGDSAVYLCASSVGQGKLHFGPGTRLTVT.

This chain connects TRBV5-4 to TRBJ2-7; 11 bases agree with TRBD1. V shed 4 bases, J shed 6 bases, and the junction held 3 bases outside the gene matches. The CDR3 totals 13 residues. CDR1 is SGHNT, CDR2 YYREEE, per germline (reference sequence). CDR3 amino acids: CASSGTGGAEQYF. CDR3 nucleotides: TGTGCCAGCAGCGGGACAGGGGGGGCCGAGCAGTACTTC.

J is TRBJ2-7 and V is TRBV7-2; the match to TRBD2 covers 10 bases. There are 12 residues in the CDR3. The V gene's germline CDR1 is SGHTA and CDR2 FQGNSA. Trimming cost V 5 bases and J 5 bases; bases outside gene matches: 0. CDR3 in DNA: TGTGCCAGCAGCGGACTAGCGGACGAGCAGTACTTC. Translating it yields CASSGLADEQYF.

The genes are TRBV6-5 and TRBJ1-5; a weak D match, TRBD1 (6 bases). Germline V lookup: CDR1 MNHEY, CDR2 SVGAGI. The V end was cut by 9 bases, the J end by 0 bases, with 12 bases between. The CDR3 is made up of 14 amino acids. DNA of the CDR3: TGTGCCAGTCGCGGGACAAATAGCAATCAGCCCCAGCATTTT. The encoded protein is CASRGTNSNQPQHF.

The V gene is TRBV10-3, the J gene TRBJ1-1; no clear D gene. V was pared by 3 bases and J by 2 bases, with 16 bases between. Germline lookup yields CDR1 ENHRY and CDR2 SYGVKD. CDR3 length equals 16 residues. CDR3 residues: CAISDSPGVINTEAFF. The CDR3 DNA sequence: TGTGCCATCAGTGATTCGCCCGGGGTTATCAACACTGAAGCTTTCTTT.

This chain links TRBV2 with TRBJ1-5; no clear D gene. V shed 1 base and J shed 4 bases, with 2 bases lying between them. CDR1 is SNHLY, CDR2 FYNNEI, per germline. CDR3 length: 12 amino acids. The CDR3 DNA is TGTGCCAGCAGTGAAGGGAATCAGCCCCAGCATTTT. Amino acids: CASSEGNQPQHF.

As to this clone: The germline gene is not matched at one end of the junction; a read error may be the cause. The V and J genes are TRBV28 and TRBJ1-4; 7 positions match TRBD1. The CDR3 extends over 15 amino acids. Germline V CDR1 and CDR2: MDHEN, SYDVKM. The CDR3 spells CASSTAEGANEKLFF. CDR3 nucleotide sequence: TGTGCCAGCAGCACCGCGGAGGGGGCTAACGAAAAACTGTTTTTT.

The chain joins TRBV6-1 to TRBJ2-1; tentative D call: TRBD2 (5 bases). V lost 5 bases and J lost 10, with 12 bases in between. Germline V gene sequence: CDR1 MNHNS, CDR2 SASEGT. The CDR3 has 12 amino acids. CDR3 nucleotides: TGTGCCAGCAGTAGGCGGGTCGGGGAGCAGTTCTTC. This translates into CASSRRVGEQFF.

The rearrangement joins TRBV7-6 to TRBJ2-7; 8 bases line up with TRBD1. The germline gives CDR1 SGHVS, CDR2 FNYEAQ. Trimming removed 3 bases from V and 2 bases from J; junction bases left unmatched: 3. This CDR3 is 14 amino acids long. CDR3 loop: CASSFGTGTYEQYF. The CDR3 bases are TGTGCCAGCAGCTTCGGGACAGGCACCTACGAGCAGTACTTC.